The 31 T cell receptor beta chains below all came from one sample that was sequenced in a study of early T cells in non-severe SARS-CoV-2 infection. Each CDR3 protein gets one entry after TCRdb re-called the 5' RACE reads with MiXCR. The sample consists of around 70,000 distinct CDR3 sequences, 10% to 15% of them appearing once. The sequencing input was whole blood. These receptors originate from an adult who was a healthcare worker with PCR-confirmed SARS-CoV-2 infection or an uninfected control (not recorded which).

This clonotype occurred many times. The gene calls are TRBV20-1 and TRBJ2-7, with TRBD2 matching 7 bases. Germline lookup yields CDR1 DFQATT and CDR2 SNEGSKA (reference sequence). With 5 bases clipped from V and 4 bases from J, the junction kept 11 bases outside the gene matches. This CDR3 contains 14 residues. The CDR3 sequence: CSAQQTSILYEQYF. The CDR3 DNA follows: TGCAGTGCTCAGCAGACTAGCATCTTATACGAGCAGTACTTC.

The sample holds many counts of this clonotype. The genes are TRBV29-1 and TRBJ2-3; no reliable D call. Trimming took 4 bases from V and 4 from J, leaving 6 bases between them. The germline gives CDR1 SQVTM, CDR2 ANQGSEA. The CDR3 contains 11 residues. The CDR3 sequence is CSVGVSDTQYF. The CDR3 DNA reads TGCAGCGTTGGAGTTTCAGATACGCAGTATTTT.

In this sample, this clonotype turned up many times. J is TRBJ2-1 and V is TRBV6-5; D is possibly TRBD1 (5 bases). The germline V and J ends were trimmed by 5 bases and 7 bases, with 12 bases remaining between them. The CDR3 contains 13 residues. The germline V gene has CDR1 MNHEY and CDR2 SVGAGI. This CDR3 reads CASSHDGQNEQFF. In nucleotides, the CDR3 is TGTGCCAGCAGTCATGACGGACAAAATGAGCAGTTCTTC.

This clonotype was seen at least ten times. The J gene is TRBJ2-1, the V gene TRBV20-1; 12 bases agree with TRBD2. Germline CDR1 reads DFQATT; CDR2 reads SNEGSKA (reference sequence). With V trimmed by 1 base and J by 2 bases, 3 bases remained unmatched. The CDR3 length is 16 residues. CDR3 sequence reads: CSARGTSGNTYNEQFF. CDR3 DNA sequence: TGCAGTGCTAGAGGGACTAGCGGGAACACCTACAATGAGCAGTTCTTC.

This rearrangement joins TRBV3-1 to TRBJ2-2, with TRBD2 identical over 8 bases. The V gene end was trimmed by 0 bases and the J gene end by 6 bases; junction bases not matched to a gene: 3. This CDR3 has 15 amino acids. Per the germline V gene, CDR1 is LGHDT and CDR2 is YNNKEL (reference sequence). The CDR3 reads CASSQEGLAPGELFF. Here the CDR3 DNA reads TGTGCCAGCAGCCAAGAAGGACTAGCTCCCGGGGAGCTGTTTTTT. Based on the CDR3 plus reference TRBV3-1 and TRBJ2-2, the full variable domain is DTAVSQTPKYLVTQMGNDKSIKCEQNLGHDTMYWYKQDSKKFLKIMFSYNNKELIINETVPNRFSPKSPDKAHLNLHINSLELGDSAVYFCASSQEGLAPGELFFGEGSRLTVL.

This clonotype was counted ten times or more. The CDR3 region has the DNA TGCAGTGCTGCTGACAGGGGCAACATTCAGTACTTC. Translation: CSAADRGNIQYF. The chain has TRBV20-1 and TRBJ2-4; the match to TRBD1 covers 8 bases. The CDR3 is made up of 12 amino acids. Trimming cost V 5 bases and J 7 bases; bases outside gene matches: 4. The germline V gene has CDR1 DFQATT and CDR2 SNEGSKA (reference sequence).

This clonotype was seen only a few times. Its ends do not fully match the called genes, so a read error is possible. The rearrangement uses TRBV20-1 and TRBJ1-2; a possible D gene is TRBD1 (5 bases). CDR1 is DFQATT and CDR2 is SNEGSKA in the germline V gene (reference sequence). The CDR3 is 11 amino acids. CDR3 loop: CSAAQRDGWPF. The DNA for the CDR3 is TGCAGTGCTGCACAGAGGGACGGCTGGCCCTTC.

This clonotype was seen repeatedly, ten times or more. V gene TRBV20-1 combines with J gene TRBJ2-4; 8 bases line up with TRBD1. CDR1 DFQATT and CDR2 SNEGSKA come from the germline V gene (reference sequence). V lost 4 bases to trimming and J lost 1 base; unmatched junction nucleotides: 0. The CDR3 has 13 amino acids. The CDR3: CSANRGAKNIQYF. CDR3 nucleotides: TGCAGTGCTAACAGGGGGGCCAAAAACATTCAGTACTTC.

This clonotype was recorded at least ten times. This rearrangement joins TRBV19 to TRBJ2-7; 7 nucleotides match TRBD1. The CDR3 is 15 amino acids. The germline V gene has CDR1 LNHDA and CDR2 SQIVND (reference sequence). With V trimmed by 3 bases and J by 4 bases, 9 bases remained unmatched. Written as DNA, the CDR3 is TGTGCCAGTAGTATTCAGGCAGGGGGTAGGTACGAGCAGTACTTC. As protein: CASSIQAGGRYEQYF.

In its sample, this clonotype was seen many times. J is TRBJ2-5 and V is TRBV24-1; D gene ambiguous. Deletions cut 3 bases from V and 3 bases from J, with 13 bases between. CDR3 length: 15 amino acids. Germline V gene lookup returns CDR1 KGHDR and CDR2 SFDVKD. CDR3 nucleotides: TGTGCCACCAGTGATCCACTCTCGGCGGAAGAGACCCAGTACTTC. Translating gives CATSDPLSAEETQYF.

The rearrangement links TRBV18 to TRBJ1-1; the D is unclear. Germline values: CDR1 KGHSH, CDR2 LQKENI. Trimming stripped 2 bases from V and 3 bases from J, with 7 bases between. This CDR3 has 13 amino acids. This CDR3 reads CASSPVPDTEAFF. CDR3 coding DNA: TGTGCCAGCTCACCAGTTCCCGACACTGAAGCTTTCTTT.

This chain uses TRBV29-1 with TRBJ2-1; TRBD2 matches at 9 bases. The CDR3 is 17 amino acids. Germline CDR1 SQVTM, CDR2 ANQGSEA. V gave up 6 bases and J gave up 0 bases; unmatched junction bases: 12. CDR3 protein: CSVKAGLAGSSYNEQFF. The CDR3 DNA reads TGCAGCGTAAAAGCGGGGCTAGCGGGAAGCTCCTACAATGAGCAGTTCTTC.

This clonotype occurred many times. This sequence joins TRBV3-1 and TRBJ1-1, with no clear D. CDR3 size: 13 residues. Trimming shortened V by 1 base and J by 3 bases, and 6 bases separated the two germline ends. CDR1 is LGHDT and CDR2 is YNNKEL in the germline V gene (reference sequence). The CDR3 DNA sequence: TGTGCCAGCAGCCAAGCGGGCTACACTGAAGCTTTCTTT. Amino acids: CASSQAGYTEAFF.

This clonotype was detected many times. V usage is TRBV7-9 and J usage is TRBJ2-3; 7 nucleotides match TRBD2. The CDR3 sequence is 16 residues long. Germline V gene lookup returns CDR1 SEHNR and CDR2 FQNEAQ (reference sequence). V dropped 5 bases and J dropped 0; count of bases not matched to a gene: 8. The CDR3 here is CASSRGRSGSTDTQYF. In DNA form, the CDR3 reads TGTGCCAGCAGCCGAGGCCGTAGCGGGAGCACAGATACGCAGTATTTT. The full variable domain, its missing parts supplied by reference TRBV7-9 and TRBJ2-3, is DTGVSQNPRHKITKRGQNVTFRCDPISEHNRLYWYRQTLGQGPEFLTYFQNEAQLEKSRLLSDRFSAERPKGSFSTLEIQRTEQGDSAMYLCASSRGRSGSTDTQYFGPGTRLTVL.

This clonotype turned up a few times. The chain recombines TRBV4-2 with TRBJ1-6, with D possibly TRBD1 on 6 matching bases. CDR1 and CDR2 (germline): LGHNA, YNFKEQ. Deletions cut 0 bases from V and 10 bases from J, with 16 bases between. This CDR3 comprises 16 residues. This CDR3 is CASSQDLGGVGSPLHF. As DNA, the CDR3 is TGTGCCAGCAGCCAAGATCTAGGGGGGGTCGGATCACCCCTCCACTTT.

This clonotype has a handful of counts. A read error may account for a junction end that differs from germline. This chain uses TRBV5-1 with TRBJ2-3, with unresolved D. This CDR3 has 11 residues. Germline CDR1 is SGHRS and CDR2 is YFSETQ. CDR3 nucleotides: TGCGTCAGCAGCTTGGTTCTTACGCAGTATTTT. Translating it yields CVSSLVLTQYF.

This clonotype was observed a few times. CDR3 amino acids: CAWKGGGPYNEQFF. The CDR3, as DNA: TGTGCCTGGAAAGGAGGCGGCCCTTACAATGAGCAGTTCTTC. The chain employs TRBV30 and TRBJ2-1; tentatively, D is TRBD2 (5 bases). Germline values: CDR1 GTSNPN, CDR2 SVGIG (reference sequence). V lost 4 bases, J lost 4 bases, and 14 bases lay in between. The CDR3 consists of 14 residues.

In its sample, this clonotype was seen many times. V and J are TRBV7-9 and TRBJ2-7; TRBD1 matches at 7 bases. Germline V lookup: CDR1 SEHNR, CDR2 FQNEAQ (reference sequence). Germline trimming cut 4 bases from V and 2 bases from J; bases unmatched to any gene: 5. This CDR3 has 14 amino acids. The CDR3, as DNA: TGTGCCAGCAGCTCGGACAGGCCTGCCTACGAGCAGTACTTC. Its protein is CASSSDRPAYEQYF. Using reference TRBV7-9 and TRBJ2-7 for the parts outside the CDR3, the full variable domain is DTGVSQNPRHKITKRGQNVTFRCDPISEHNRLYWYRQTLGQGPEFLTYFQNEAQLEKSRLLSDRFSAERPKGSFSTLEIQRTEQGDSAMYLCASSSDRPAYEQYFGPGTRLTVT.

This clonotype was counted ten times or more. The V call is TRBV25-1, the J call TRBJ2-2; unclear D gene. Per the germline V gene, CDR1 is MGHDK and CDR2 is SYGVNS. V lost 5 bases to trimming and J lost 0 bases, with 1 base between them. This CDR3 contains 12 residues. CDR3 amino acids: CASSSNTGELFF. CDR3 coding DNA: TGTGCCAGCAGTTCGAACACCGGGGAGCTGTTTTTT.

This clonotype was observed at least ten times. V usage is TRBV19 and J usage is TRBJ2-7; 12 positions agree with TRBD2. The CDR3 covers 17 residues. Germline CDR1 and CDR2: LNHDA and SQIVND (reference sequence). The junction had 8 bases not matched to a gene; V was cut back by 5 bases and J by 0 bases. The CDR3, as DNA: TGTGCCAGTAGTCCGACTAGCGGGAGATACCGCTCCTACGAGCAGTACTTC. Translating gives CASSPTSGRYRSYEQYF.

This clonotype was detected only a few times. The CDR3 DNA reads TGTGCCAGCAGCTCGACTAGCGGGGTTACAGATACGCAGTATTTT. This gives the protein CASSSTSGVTDTQYF. The J gene is TRBJ2-3, the V gene TRBV5-8; 11 nucleotides line up with TRBD2. The CDR3 contains 15 residues. The germline CDR1 and CDR2 sequences are SGHTS and YDEGEE. Losses at the gene ends were 3 bases for V and 3 bases for J; bases not matched to a gene: 3.

The rearrangement uses TRBV27 and TRBJ1-1; 7 bases agree with TRBD1. CDR1 is MNHEY, CDR2 SMNVEV, per germline (reference sequence). This CDR3 has 14 residues. V lost 7 bases to trimming and J lost 5 bases; unmatched junction nucleotides: 10. The CDR3 loop reads CASTPRQGGTEAFF. CDR3 DNA: TGTGCCAGCACCCCTCGACAGGGCGGAACTGAAGCTTTCTTT.

The rearrangement joins TRBV29-1 to TRBJ2-5; D possibly corresponds to TRBD1 (6 bases). Trimming took off 7 bases at V and 5 bases at J, with 14 bases between the two ends. CDR3 size: 12 residues. Germline V gene data show CDR1 as SQVTM and CDR2 as ANQGSEA. The CDR3 nucleotides are TGCAGCGATGCAGGGGTTGGCGAGACCCAGTACTTC. It translates to CSDAGVGETQYF.

The chain uses TRBV18 and TRBJ1-3; a possible D gene is TRBD1 (5 bases). This CDR3 region has 15 residues. V shed 2 bases and J shed 7 bases, with 15 bases lying between them. Germline CDR1 and CDR2: KGHSH and LQKENI. CDR3 sequence reads: CASSPSGGLGNTIYF. CDR3 nucleotides: TGTGCCAGCTCACCATCCGGGGGACTCGGGAACACCATATATTTT.

This clonotype was recorded a few times. CDR3 DNA sequence: TGTGCCAGCAGCTCTGCCGGGACTAAAGGCGAGCAGTACTTC. Translating gives CASSSAGTKGEQYF. V and J are TRBV13 and TRBJ2-7, with 7 positions matching TRBD2. With V trimmed by 4 bases and J by 6 bases, 9 bases remained unmatched. There are 14 residues in the CDR3. Germline assignment: CDR1 PRHDT and CDR2 FYEKMQ (reference sequence). Using reference TRBV13 and TRBJ2-7 for the parts outside the CDR3, the full variable domain is AAGVIQSPRHLIKEKRETATLKCYPIPRHDTVYWYQQGPGQDPQFLISFYEKMQSDKGSIPDRFSAQQFSDYHSELNMSSLELGDSALYFCASSSAGTKGEQYFGPGTRLTVT.

V and J are TRBV27 and TRBJ2-7; D unresolved. This CDR3 comprises 10 residues. With 7 bases removed from V and 6 bases from J, the gap between germline ends came to 7 bases. The germline V gene encodes CDR1 MNHEY and CDR2 SMNVEV (reference sequence). DNA for the CDR3: TGTGCCAGCAAAATCGCCGAGCAGTACTTC. Protein product: CASKIAEQYF.

This clonotype was picked up a small number of times. The V gene is TRBV10-3, the J gene TRBJ1-2; 11 bases agree with TRBD1. This CDR3 has 14 residues. V shed 6 bases, J shed 5 bases, and the junction held 5 bases outside the gene matches. Per the germline V gene, CDR1 is ENHRY and CDR2 is SYGVKD. CDR3 loop: CAISGQGAEYGYTF. The CDR3 bases are TGTGCCATCAGCGGACAGGGGGCCGAGTATGGCTACACCTTC.

The J gene is TRBJ2-2, the V gene TRBV7-2; D gene ambiguous. V lost 4 bases and J 2 bases, leaving 5 bases between the germline ends. Germline V gives CDR1 SGHTA, CDR2 FQGNSA. The CDR3 is 13 residues long. The CDR3 DNA reads TGTGCCAGCAGCTCCAGAAACACCGGGGAGCTGTTTTTT. This codes for CASSSRNTGELFF.

The chain couples TRBV7-8 to TRBJ2-3; tentatively, D is TRBD2 (6 bases). The CDR3 runs 16 residues. V lost 1 base and J lost 5, with 16 bases in between. CDR1 and CDR2 (germline): SGHVS, FQNEAQ. CDR3 sequence (DNA): TGTGCCAGCAGCTTAGGAGGCGGGAAAGGGGAAGATACGCAGTATTTT. This encodes CASSLGGGKGEDTQYF. The complete variable domain, with remaining parts taken from reference TRBV7-8 and TRBJ2-3, reads GAGVSQSPRYKVAKRGQDVALRCDPISGHVSLFWYQQALGQGPEFLTYFQNEAQLDKSGLPSDRFFAERPEGSVSTLKIQRTQQEDSAVYLCASSLGGGKGEDTQYFGPGTRLTVL.

The chain has TRBV20-1 and TRBJ1-5; D unresolved. V was trimmed by 7 bases and J by 2 bases, leaving 15 bases between them. The CDR3 has 14 amino acids. Germline lookup yields CDR1 DFQATT and CDR2 SNEGSKA (reference sequence). CDR3 sequence: CSGNYGTGNQPQHF. The CDR3 nucleotides are TGCAGTGGAAATTACGGTACTGGCAATCAGCCCCAGCATTTT.

This chain connects TRBV13 to TRBJ1-2; no reliable D call. Germline loops: CDR1 PRHDT, CDR2 FYEKMQ (reference sequence). Trimming left V 0 bases short and J 2 bases short, with 10 bases between. This CDR3 contains 15 residues. The CDR3 loop is CASSLGGLWNYGYTF. The CDR3 DNA sequence: TGTGCCAGCAGCTTAGGGGGTCTGTGGAACTATGGCTACACCTTC.